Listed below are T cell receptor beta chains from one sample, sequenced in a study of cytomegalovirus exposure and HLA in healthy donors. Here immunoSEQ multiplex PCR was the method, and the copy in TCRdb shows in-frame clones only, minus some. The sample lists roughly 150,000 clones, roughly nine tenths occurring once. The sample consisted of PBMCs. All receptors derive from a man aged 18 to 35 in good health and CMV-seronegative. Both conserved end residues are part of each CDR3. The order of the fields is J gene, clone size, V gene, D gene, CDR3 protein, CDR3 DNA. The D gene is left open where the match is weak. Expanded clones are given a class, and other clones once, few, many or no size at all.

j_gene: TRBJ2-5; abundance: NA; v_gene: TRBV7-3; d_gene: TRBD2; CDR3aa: CASSLTSGGETQYF; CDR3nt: TGTGCCAGCAGCTTAACTAGCGGGGGGGAGACCCAGTACTTC
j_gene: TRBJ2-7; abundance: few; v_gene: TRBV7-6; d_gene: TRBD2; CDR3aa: CASSLLGGNYEQYF; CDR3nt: TGTGCCAGCAGCTTACTCGGGGGGAATTACGAGCAGTACTTC
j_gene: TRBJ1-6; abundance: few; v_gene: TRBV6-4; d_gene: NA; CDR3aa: CASSVKGDDSPLHF; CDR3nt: TGTGCCAGCAGTGTGAAGGGGGATGATTCACCCCTCCACTTT
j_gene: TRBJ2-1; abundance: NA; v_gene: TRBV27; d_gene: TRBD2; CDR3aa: CASSFVELAGGSYNEQFF; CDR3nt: TGTGCCAGCAGTTTTGTTGAGTTAGCGGGTGGATCCTACAATGAGCAGTTCTTC
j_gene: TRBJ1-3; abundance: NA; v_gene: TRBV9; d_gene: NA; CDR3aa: CASSDTGTPERGNTIYF; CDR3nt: TGTGCCAGCAGTGATACCGGGACACCTGAACGAGGAAACACCATATATTTT
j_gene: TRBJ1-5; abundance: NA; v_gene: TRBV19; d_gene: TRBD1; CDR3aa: CASSKTTGVGQPQHF; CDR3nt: TGTGCCAGTAGTAAAACGACAGGGGTCGGACAGCCCCAGCATTTT
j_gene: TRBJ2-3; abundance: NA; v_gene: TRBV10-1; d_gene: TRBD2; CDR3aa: CASSEGLAGVSYDTQYF; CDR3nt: TGCGCCAGCAGTGAGGGACTAGCGGGAGTTTCATACGATACGCAGTATTTT
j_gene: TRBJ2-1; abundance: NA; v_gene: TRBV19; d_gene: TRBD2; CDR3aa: CASSIGLADVYNEQFF; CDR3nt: TGTGCCAGTAGTATAGGCCTAGCGGATGTCTACAATGAGCAGTTCTTC
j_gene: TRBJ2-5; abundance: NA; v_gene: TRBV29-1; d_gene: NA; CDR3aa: CSAGASYETQYF; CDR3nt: TGCAGCGCTGGGGCCAGTTATGAGACCCAGTACTTC
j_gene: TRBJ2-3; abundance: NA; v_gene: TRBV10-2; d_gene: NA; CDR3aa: CATRMQGFDTDTQYF; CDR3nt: TGCGCCACCCGGATGCAGGGTTTCGATACTGATACGCAGTATTTT
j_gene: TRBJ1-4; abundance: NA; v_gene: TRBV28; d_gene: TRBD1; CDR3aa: CASGSTGQEKLFF; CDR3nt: TGTGCCAGCGGCTCGACAGGGCAGGAAAAACTGTTTTTT
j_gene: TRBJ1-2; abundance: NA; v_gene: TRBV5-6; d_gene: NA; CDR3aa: CASSPLGGGLLIANYGYTF; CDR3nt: TGTGCCAGCAGTCCACTCGGCGGGGGCCTCCTCATAGCTAACTATGGCTACACCTTC
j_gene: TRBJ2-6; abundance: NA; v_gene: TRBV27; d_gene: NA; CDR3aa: CASSPWAISGANVLTF; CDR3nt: TGTGCCAGCAGTCCATGGGCGATCTCTGGGGCCAACGTCCTGACTTTC
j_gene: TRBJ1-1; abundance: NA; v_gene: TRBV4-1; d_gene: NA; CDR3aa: CASSRDTEAFF; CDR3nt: TGCGCCAGCAGCCGAGACACTGAAGCTTTCTTT
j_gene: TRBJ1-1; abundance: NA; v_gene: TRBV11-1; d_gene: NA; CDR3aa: CASSPTGNRNTEAFF; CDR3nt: TGTGCCAGCAGCCCAACAGGGAATCGGAACACTGAAGCTTTCTTT
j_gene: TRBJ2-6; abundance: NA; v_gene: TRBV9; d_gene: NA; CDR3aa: CASSVQPRLSGANVLTF; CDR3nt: TGTGCCAGCAGCGTTCAACCCAGGCTCTCTGGGGCCAACGTCCTGACTTTC
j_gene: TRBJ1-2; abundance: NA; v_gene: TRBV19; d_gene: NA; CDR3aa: CASSILGGEANYGYTF; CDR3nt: TGTGCCAGTAGTATTCTGGGGGGGGAAGCTAACTATGGCTACACCTTC
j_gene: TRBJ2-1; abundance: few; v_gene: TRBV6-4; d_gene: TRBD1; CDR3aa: CASSDPGAGQGAPPYNEQFF; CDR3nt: TGTGCCAGCAGTGACCCGGGGGCGGGACAGGGGGCGCCGCCCTACAATGAGCAGTTCTTC
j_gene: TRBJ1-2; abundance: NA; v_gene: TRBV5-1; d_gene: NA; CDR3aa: CASSLQSTDYGYTF; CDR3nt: TGCGCCAGCAGCTTGCAATCGACAGACTATGGCTACACCTTC
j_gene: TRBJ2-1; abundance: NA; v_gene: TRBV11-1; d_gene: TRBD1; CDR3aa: CASSLLGGQGARNEQFF; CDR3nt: TGTGCCAGCAGCTTATTAGGGGGACAGGGGGCGAGGAATGAGCAGTTCTTC
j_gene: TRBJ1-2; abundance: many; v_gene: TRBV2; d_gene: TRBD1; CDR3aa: CASDDRAGYGYTF; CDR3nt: TGTGCCAGTGACGACAGGGCCGGCTATGGCTACACCTTC
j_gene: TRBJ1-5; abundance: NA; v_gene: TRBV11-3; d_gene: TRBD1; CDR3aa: CASSPQGGQPQHF; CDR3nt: TGTGCCAGCAGCCCACAGGGGGGACAGCCCCAGCATTTT
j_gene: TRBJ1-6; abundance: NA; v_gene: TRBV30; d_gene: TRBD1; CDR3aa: CAWGPKQGASINNSPLHF; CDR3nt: TGTGCCTGGGGCCCGAAACAGGGGGCGAGTATTAATAATTCACCCCTCCACTTT
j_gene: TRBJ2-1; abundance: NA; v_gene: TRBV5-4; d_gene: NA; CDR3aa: CASSSPSQGGNEQFF; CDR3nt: TGTGCCAGCAGCTCCCCCTCCCAGGGGGGTAATGAGCAGTTCTTC
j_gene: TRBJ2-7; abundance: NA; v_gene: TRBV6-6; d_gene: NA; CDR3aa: CASSYSGEGYEQYF; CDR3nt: TGTGCCAGCAGTTACTCAGGGGAAGGCTACGAGCAGTACTTC
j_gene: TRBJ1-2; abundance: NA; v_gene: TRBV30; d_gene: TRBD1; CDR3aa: CAGSDRTRYGYTF; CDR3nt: TGTGCCGGATCGGACAGGACCCGCTATGGCTACACCTTC
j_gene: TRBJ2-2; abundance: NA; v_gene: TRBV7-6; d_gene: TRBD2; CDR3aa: CASSPTSGVLYGELFF; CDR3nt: TGTGCCAGCAGCCCGACTAGCGGGGTTTTGTACGGGGAGCTGTTTTTT
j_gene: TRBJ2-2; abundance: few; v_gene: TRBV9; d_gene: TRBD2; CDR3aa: CASSETSGTGELFF; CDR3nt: TGTGCCAGCAGCGAGACTAGCGGAACCGGGGAGCTGTTTTTT
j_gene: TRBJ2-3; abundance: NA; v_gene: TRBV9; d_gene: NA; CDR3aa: CASSAHRPDTQYF; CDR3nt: TGTGCCAGCAGCGCCCACAGGCCAGATACGCAGTATTTT
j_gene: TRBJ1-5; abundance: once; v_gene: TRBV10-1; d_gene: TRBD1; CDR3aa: CASSESRRDRDISNQPQHF; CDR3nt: TGCGCCAGCAGTGAGTCGAGGCGGGACAGGGACATAAGCAATCAGCCCCAGCATTTT
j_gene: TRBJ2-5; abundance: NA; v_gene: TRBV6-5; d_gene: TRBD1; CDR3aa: CASRANRGSLGEQYF; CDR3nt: TGTGCCAGCAGAGCGAACAGGGGATCGCTGGGAGAGCAGTACTTC
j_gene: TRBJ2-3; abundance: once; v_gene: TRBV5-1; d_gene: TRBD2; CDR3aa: CASSLEGGSRADTQYF; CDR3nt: TGCGCCAGCAGCTTGGAAGGCGGGAGTAGGGCAGATACGCAGTATTTT
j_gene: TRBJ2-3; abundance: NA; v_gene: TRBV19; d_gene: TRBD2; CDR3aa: CASSTPGLGRTDTQYF; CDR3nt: TGTGCCAGTAGTACCCCCGGACTAGGCCGCACAGATACGCAGTATTTT
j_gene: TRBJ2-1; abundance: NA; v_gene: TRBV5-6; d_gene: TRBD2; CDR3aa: CASSATSGGRGSEQFF; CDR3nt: TGTGCCAGCAGCGCTACTAGCGGGGGGAGAGGGTCTGAGCAGTTCTTC
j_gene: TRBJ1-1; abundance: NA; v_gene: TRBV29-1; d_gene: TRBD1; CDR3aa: CSVPPWDSENTEAFF; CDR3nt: TGCAGCGTTCCTCCCTGGGACAGCGAGAACACTGAAGCTTTCTTT
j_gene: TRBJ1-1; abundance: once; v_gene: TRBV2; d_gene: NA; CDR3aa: CASSWTVRMNTEAFF; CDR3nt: TGTGCCAGCAGTTGGACAGTGAGGATGAACACTGAAGCTTTCTTT
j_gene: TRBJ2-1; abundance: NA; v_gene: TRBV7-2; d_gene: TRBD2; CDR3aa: CASSAAGAVTYNEQFF; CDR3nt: TGTGCCAGCAGCGCAGCGGGAGCGGTTACCTACAATGAGCAGTTCTTC
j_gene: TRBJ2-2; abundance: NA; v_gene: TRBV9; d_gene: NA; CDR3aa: CASSGDGNRVVTGELFF; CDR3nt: TGTGCCAGCAGCGGAGACGGGAACAGGGTGGTAACCGGGGAGCTGTTTTTT
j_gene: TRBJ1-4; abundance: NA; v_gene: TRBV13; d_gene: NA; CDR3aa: CASSLGAGSTNEKLFF; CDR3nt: TGTGCCAGCAGCTTAGGGGCAGGATCAACTAATGAAAAACTGTTTTTT
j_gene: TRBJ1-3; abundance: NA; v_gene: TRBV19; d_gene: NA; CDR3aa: CASSLRLGNTIYF; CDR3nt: TGTGCCAGCAGCCTGAGACTTGGAAACACCATATATTTT
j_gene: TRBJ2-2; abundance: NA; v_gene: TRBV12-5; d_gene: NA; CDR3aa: CASGLVQGYAGELFF; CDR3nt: TGTGCTAGTGGTTTGGTACAGGGCTACGCCGGGGAGCTGTTTTTT
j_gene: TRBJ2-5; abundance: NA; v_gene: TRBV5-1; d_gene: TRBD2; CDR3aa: CARSAGGGSQETQYF; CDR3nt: TGCGCCCGCAGCGCCGGGGGGGGATCCCAAGAGACCCAGTACTTC
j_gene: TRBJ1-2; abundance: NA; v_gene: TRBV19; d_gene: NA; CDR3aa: CASWEDGTIYGYTF; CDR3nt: TGTGCCAGTTGGGAGGACGGGACCATCTATGGCTACACCTTC
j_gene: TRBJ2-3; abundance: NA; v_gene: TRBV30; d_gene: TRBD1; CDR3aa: CAWSTGAGTDTQYF; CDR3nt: TGTGCCTGGAGTACAGGGGCTGGCACAGATACGCAGTATTTT
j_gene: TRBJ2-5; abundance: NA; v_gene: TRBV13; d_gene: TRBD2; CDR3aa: CASSPGTSGLGQETQYF; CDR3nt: TGTGCCAGCAGCCCCGGGACTAGCGGGCTTGGGCAAGAGACCCAGTACTTC
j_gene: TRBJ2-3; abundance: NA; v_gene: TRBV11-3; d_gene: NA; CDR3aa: CASQDGGTQYF; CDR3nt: TGTGCCAGCCAGGACGGAGGTACGCAGTATTTT
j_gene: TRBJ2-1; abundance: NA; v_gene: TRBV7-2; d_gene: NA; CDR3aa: CASSLEGRLGFHEQFF; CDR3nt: TGTGCCAGCAGCTTAGAGGGGAGGCTAGGTTTCCATGAGCAGTTCTTC
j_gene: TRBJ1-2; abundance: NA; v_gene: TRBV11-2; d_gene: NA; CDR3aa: CASSLGGWVLGYTF; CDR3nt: TGTGCCAGCAGCTTGGGGGGTTGGGTCCTAGGCTACACCTTC
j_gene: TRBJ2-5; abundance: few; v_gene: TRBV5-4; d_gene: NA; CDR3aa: CASSLAGGAQETQYF; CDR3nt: TGTGCCAGCAGCTTGGCCGGCGGGGCTCAAGAGACCCAGTACTTC
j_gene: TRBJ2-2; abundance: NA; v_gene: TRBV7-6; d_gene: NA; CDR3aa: CASSLQGHYTGELFF; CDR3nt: TGTGCCAGCAGCTTACAAGGACACTACACCGGGGAGCTGTTTTTT
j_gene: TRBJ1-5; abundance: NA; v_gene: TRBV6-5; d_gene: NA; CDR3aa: CASSSTDFNQPQHF; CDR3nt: TGTGCCAGCAGTTCGACAGATTTCAATCAGCCCCAGCATTTT
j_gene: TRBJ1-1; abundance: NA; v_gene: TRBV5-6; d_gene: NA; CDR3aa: CASSPPGLPNTEAFF; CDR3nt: TGTGCCAGCAGCCCTCCGGGACTCCCGAACACTGAAGCTTTCTTT
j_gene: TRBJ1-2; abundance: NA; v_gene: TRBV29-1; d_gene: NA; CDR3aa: CSVDPGQTGYTF; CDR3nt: TGCAGCGTTGACCCCGGACAGACTGGCTACACCTTC
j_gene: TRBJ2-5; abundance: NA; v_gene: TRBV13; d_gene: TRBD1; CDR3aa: CASSETSGGETQYF; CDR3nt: TGTGCCAGCAGCGAGACCTCAGGGGGAGAGACCCAGTACTTC
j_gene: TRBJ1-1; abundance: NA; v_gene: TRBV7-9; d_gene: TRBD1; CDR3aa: CASSSTLAGQGNTEAFF; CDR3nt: TGTGCCAGCAGTTCCACTCTCGCGGGACAGGGGAACACTGAAGCTTTCTTT
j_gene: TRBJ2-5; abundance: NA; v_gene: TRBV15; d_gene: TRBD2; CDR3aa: CATSRHRLAGEETQYF; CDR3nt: TGTGCCACCAGCAGGCATAGACTAGCGGGAGAAGAGACCCAGTACTTC